This T cell receptor (beta chain) was documented in a study of T cells in Graves' hyperthyroidism and ophthalmopathy. Study observations and caveats: The majority of expanded thyroid clonotypes above 0.001 also appeared in blood. A 13 V-J signature model discriminated ophthalmopathy versus stable hyperthyroidism.

In germline, CDR1 is LNHDA, CDR2 SQIVND (reference sequence). This CDR3 has 10 amino acids. The germline V and J ends were trimmed by 10 bases and 2 bases, with 5 bases remaining between them. Stable Graves' hyperthyroidism meant no ophthalmopathy progression within 18 months. Any patient presenting with uncontrolled infection, other autoimmune disease, pregnancy or lactation was left out. TCR beta CDR3 sequences were amplified from RNA transcripts. The TCR CDR3 was amplified in a first-round RT-PCR using the HTBI primer set. One entry per CDR3 protein results from TCRdb running MiXCR on the multiplex PCR reads. This repertoire shows almost 600,000 distinct CDR3 sequences, 35% to 55% found once; its top ten account for about 8%. This clonotype was picked up many times. Its antigen is not known.

This sequence originates from a woman between 18 and 30 years old with Graves' hyperthyroidism. The chain couples TRBV19 to TRBJ1-2; D unresolved. The source material was peripheral blood or thyroid tissue (not recorded which). CDR3 nucleotide sequence: TGTGCCACGGACAACTATGGCTACACCTTC. It encodes CATDNYGYTF. The variable domain in full, completed from reference TRBV19 and TRBJ1-2, reads DGGITQSPKYLFRKEGQNVTLSCEQNLNHDAMYWYRQDPGQGLRLIYYSQIVNDFQKGDIAEGYSVSREKKESFPLTVTSAQKNPTAFYLCATDNYGYTFGSGTRLTVV.